This TCR beta chain appears in the sequencing data of a study of early T cells in non-severe SARS-CoV-2 infection (dated by TCRdb to the early 2020s). About the full investigation: TCR sequencing used bulk RNA from unsorted whole blood, so alpha and beta chains could not be paired. Study-wide findings and limitations: VDJdb matching was skewed toward anti-spike CD8 responses, so virus-specific expansions were likely underestimated and private and CD4 specificities were missed.

Libraries came from 5' RACE. Instrument used: NextSeq 500. To correct for sequencing error and PCR bias, the TCR library protocol tagged individual cDNA molecules with unique molecular identifiers. Sequencing covered both TCR alpha and beta chains, and within each sample the abundances of alpha and beta sequences were tightly co-correlated. Turning to the authors' computational methods: Decombinator V4 was used to annotate TCR sequences for V gene, J gene and CDR3. TCRs were defined as expanded if a significant change between any two time points was detected under a Poisson model with p below 0.0001. TCR abundances were normalised to the total number of TCRs sequenced per sample and expressed as counts per million. TRAV1-2 paired with TRAJ12, TRAJ20 or TRAJ33 defined MAIT TCRs, while TRAV10 paired with TRAJ18 defined iNKT TCRs. VDJdb, accessed on 1 November 2021, was searched for TCRs annotated for CMV, EBV and SARS-CoV-2, and TCRs annotated for more than one antigen were excluded. TCRdb trimmed public reads at Q25 via fastp, called clones via MiXCR and kept in-frame beta chains. Here each entry gathers all rows of one CDR3 protein and keeps the most common genes and DNA. These V and J calls are TCRdb output, not the study's own analysis. In this sample the table shows about 89,000 distinct CDR3 sequences, about 15% of which occur a single time. The ten top clones hold approximately 0.62% of the sample.

This clonotype was observed a few times. Its antigen remains unidentified. The record has no base qualities; no much larger clone is one base away. The germline V gene provides CDR1 SGHTA and CDR2 FQGTGA. The CDR3 starts with the cysteine, ends with the phenylalanine, and has 13 residues. Of the read, only the CDR3 DNA is kept; its 39 bases are in frame from base 1. V is clipped by 2 bases and J by 5 bases, and the sequence between their germline boundaries is 9 bases long. A case-control design nested within a healthcare worker cohort in London, UK, was used, with weekly nasopharyngeal swab PCR tests and blood sampling performed. Healthcare workers were recruited between 23 and 31 March 2020, during the week of the UK lockdown, and were followed weekly for up to 16 weeks.

The rearrangement joined TRBV7-3 to TRBJ2-5; TRBD2 could be the D gene, as 6 bases match. What was sequenced was whole blood. This sequence originates from an adult who was a healthcare worker with PCR-confirmed SARS-CoV-2 infection or an uninfected control (not recorded which). The CDR3 sequence is CASSLGAGETQYF. The sequence in DNA is TGTGCCAGCAGCTTAGGCGCGGGGGAGACCCAGTACTTC.